These T cell receptor beta chains were read from a single sample in a study of blood T cells in healthy people across ages. Each CDR3 protein gets one entry after TCRdb re-called the 5' RACE reads with MiXCR. The sample contains hundreds of thousands of distinct CDR3 sequences, around half of which appear only once. The sequencing sample was made of blood. The receptors here all came from a man older than 75 in good health. CDR3s leave out the opening cysteine and the closing phenylalanine or tryptophan.

v_gene: TRBV20-1
j_gene: TRBJ2-3
CDR3aa: SAETSGRVTDTQY

v_gene: TRBV29-1
j_gene: TRBJ1-1
CDR3aa: SVVPGQKINTEAF

v_gene: TRBV30
j_gene: TRBJ1-2
CDR3aa: AWSVSRVGYT

v_gene: TRBV20-1
j_gene: TRBJ2-7
CDR3aa: SARQSYEQY

v_gene: TRBV4-1
j_gene: TRBJ1-3
CDR3aa: ASSQSYDAGGNTIY

v_gene: TRBV4-1
j_gene: TRBJ2-1
CDR3aa: ASSQANTGYEQF

v_gene: TRBV20-1
j_gene: .
CDR3aa: SSIWGADDEQY

v_gene: TRBV11-2
j_gene: TRBJ2-1
CDR3aa: ASSPPSGLATRRVQF

v_gene: TRBV29-1
j_gene: TRBJ2-4
CDR3aa: SVGDGRGVPNQQY

v_gene: TRBV7-8
j_gene: TRBJ2-2
CDR3aa: ASSLVWQGMAGELF

v_gene: TRBV5-1
j_gene: TRBJ2-5
CDR3aa: ASSLSEETQY

v_gene: TRBV28
j_gene: TRBJ2-3
CDR3aa: ASNRPASKADTQY

v_gene: TRBV7-9
j_gene: TRBJ1-2
CDR3aa: ASSLAGQGSIDGYT

v_gene: TRBV6-5
j_gene: TRBJ2-5
CDR3aa: ASSSVDSQETQY

v_gene: TRBV20-1
j_gene: TRBJ2-4
CDR3aa: SANILENIQY

v_gene: TRBV14
j_gene: TRBJ2-7
CDR3aa: ASKDRVRGEQY

v_gene: TRBV2
j_gene: TRBJ2-4
CDR3aa: ASSEMGDRVY

v_gene: TRBV7-3
j_gene: TRBJ1-2
CDR3aa: ASRLDRGQHDYGYT

v_gene: TRBV6-2/TRBV6-3
j_gene: TRBJ2-2
CDR3aa: ASRIAGGPTGELF

v_gene: TRBV7-9
j_gene: TRBJ2-1
CDR3aa: ASSSTGTGDAEQF

v_gene: TRBV12-3/TRBV12-4
j_gene: TRBJ2-5
CDR3aa: ASSFFAIPEQY

v_gene: TRBV20-1
j_gene: TRBJ2-5
CDR3aa: RVASAAEQY

v_gene: TRBV6-5
j_gene: TRBJ1-1
CDR3aa: ASSRGTGDTEAF

v_gene: TRBV4-3
j_gene: TRBJ1-2
CDR3aa: ASSQAYRTDYGYT

v_gene: TRBV7-2
j_gene: TRBJ2-7
CDR3aa: ASSSDRTDEQY

v_gene: TRBV21-1
j_gene: TRBJ2-7
CDR3aa: ASSKGGKTVSSYEQY

v_gene: TRBV5-1
j_gene: TRBJ2-6
CDR3aa: ASSLAGGRGANVLT

v_gene: TRBV27
j_gene: TRBJ2-7
CDR3aa: ASSQSSGRAYEQY

v_gene: TRBV27
j_gene: TRBJ2-3
CDR3aa: ASSPTNRAPTDTQY

v_gene: TRBV7-2
j_gene: TRBJ2-1
CDR3aa: ASSSYRGNVFKEQF

v_gene: TRBV11-1
j_gene: TRBJ2-2
CDR3aa: ASSLGQGAPGELF

v_gene: TRBV12-3/TRBV12-4
j_gene: TRBJ1-5
CDR3aa: ASTLGGEMHQPQH

v_gene: TRBV20-1
j_gene: TRBJ2-6
CDR3aa: SARKPGISGANVLT

v_gene: TRBV10-3
j_gene: TRBJ1-1
CDR3aa: AISQNEGENTEAF

v_gene: TRBV28
j_gene: TRBJ2-7
CDR3aa: ASSFGVGAGETYEQY

v_gene: TRBV12-3/TRBV12-4
j_gene: TRBJ2-4
CDR3aa: ASSFLRLTNIQY

v_gene: TRBV18
j_gene: TRBJ1-5
CDR3aa: ASSPPGGRNQPQH

v_gene: TRBV29-1
j_gene: TRBJ1-4
CDR3aa: SVEKGGGEKLF

v_gene: TRBV6-6
j_gene: .
CDR3aa: AGSYSRGRKTQY

v_gene: TRBV29-1
j_gene: TRBJ2-3
CDR3aa: SVHRPPSTQY

v_gene: TRBV7-2
j_gene: TRBJ2-2
CDR3aa: ASSPRGRSNTGELF

v_gene: TRBV5-1
j_gene: TRBJ2-3
CDR3aa: ASSKGALTGDTQY

v_gene: TRBV13
j_gene: TRBJ1-2
CDR3aa: ASRLREGSYGYT

v_gene: TRBV27
j_gene: TRBJ1-1
CDR3aa: ASSCLTRGEAF